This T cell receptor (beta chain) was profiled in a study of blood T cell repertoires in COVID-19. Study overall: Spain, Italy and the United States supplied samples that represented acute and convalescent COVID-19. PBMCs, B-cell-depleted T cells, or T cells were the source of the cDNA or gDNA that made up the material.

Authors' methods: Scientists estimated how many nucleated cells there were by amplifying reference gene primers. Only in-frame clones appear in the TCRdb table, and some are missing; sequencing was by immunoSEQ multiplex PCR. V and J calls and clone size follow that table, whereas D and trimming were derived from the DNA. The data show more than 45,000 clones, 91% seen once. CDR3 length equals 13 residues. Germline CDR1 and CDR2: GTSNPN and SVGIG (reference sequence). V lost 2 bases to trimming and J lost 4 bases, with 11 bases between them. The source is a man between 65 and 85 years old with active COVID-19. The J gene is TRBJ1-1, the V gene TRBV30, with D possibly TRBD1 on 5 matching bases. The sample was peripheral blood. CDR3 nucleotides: TGTGCCTGGAGTAGGGGTGCGGCCACTGAAGCTTTCTTT. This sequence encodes CAWSRGAATEAFF.